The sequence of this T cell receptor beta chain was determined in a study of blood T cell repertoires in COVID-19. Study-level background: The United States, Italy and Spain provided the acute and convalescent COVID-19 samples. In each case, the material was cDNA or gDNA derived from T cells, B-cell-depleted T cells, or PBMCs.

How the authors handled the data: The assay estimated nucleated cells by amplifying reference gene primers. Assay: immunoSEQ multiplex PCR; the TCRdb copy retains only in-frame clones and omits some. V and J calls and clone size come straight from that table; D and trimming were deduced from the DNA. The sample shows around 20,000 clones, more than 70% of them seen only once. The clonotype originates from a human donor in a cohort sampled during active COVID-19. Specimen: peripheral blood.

The CDR3 sequence is CASSQEGGVNEKLFF. For the CDR3, the DNA is TGCGCCAGCAGCCAAGAAGGGGGAGTTAATGAAAAACTGTTTTTT. The chain recombines TRBV4-1 with TRBJ1-4; TRBD1 might be the D (6 bases). Trimming stripped 0 bases from V and 4 bases from J, with 9 bases between. This CDR3 has 15 residues. Germline values: CDR1 MGHRA, CDR2 YSYEKL.